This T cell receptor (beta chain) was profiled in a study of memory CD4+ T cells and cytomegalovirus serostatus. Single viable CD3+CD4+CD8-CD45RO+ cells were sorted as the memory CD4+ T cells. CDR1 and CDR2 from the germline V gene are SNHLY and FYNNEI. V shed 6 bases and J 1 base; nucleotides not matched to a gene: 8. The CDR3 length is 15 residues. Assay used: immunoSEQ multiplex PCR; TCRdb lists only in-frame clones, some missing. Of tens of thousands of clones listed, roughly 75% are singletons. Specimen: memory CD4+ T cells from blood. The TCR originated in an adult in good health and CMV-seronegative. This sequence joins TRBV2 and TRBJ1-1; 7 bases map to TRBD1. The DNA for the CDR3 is TGTGCCAGCAGGACCCGGGACAGAGGGAACACTGAAGCTTTCTTT. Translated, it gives CASRTRDRGNTEAFF. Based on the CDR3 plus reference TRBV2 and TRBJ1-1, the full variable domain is EPEVTQTPSHQVTQMGQEVILRCVPISNHLYFYWYRQILGQKVEFLVSFYNNEISEKSEIFDDQFSVERPDGSNFTLKIRSTKLEDSAMYFCASRTRDRGNTEAFFGQGTRLTVV.